The 12 T cell receptor beta chains below come from one sample, sequenced in a study of shared clonotypes between healthy human individuals. Method: immunoSEQ multiplex PCR; TCRdb's copy keeps in-frame clones and lacks some. Of over 2 million clones detected, around 92% appear once; the ten largest clones hold 0.37%. Material for sequencing was naive CD4+ T cells from PBMCs. Subset specified: CD45RA+ positively selected. The source is a man between 18 and 35 years old in good health. Some clones in this sample may be carry-over from other donors' samples.

This clone was seen a single time. Other DNA sequences in this sample translate to the same CDR3. V and J are TRBV10-3 and TRBJ2-7; TRBD1 might be the D (6 bases). Germline CDR1 ENHRY, CDR2 SYGVKD. CDR3 length: 13 residues. The V gene lost 4 bases and the J gene lost 2 bases, with 9 bases spanning the gap. The CDR3 is CAISGTATYEQYF. CDR3 nucleotides: TGTGCCATCAGTGGGACAGCAACCTACGAGCAGTACTTC.

This CDR3 is CASSPPGGRAHEQYF. The CDR3 nucleotides are TGTGCCAGCAGCCCCCCGGGCGGGAGGGCCCACGAGCAGTACTTC. The V and J genes are TRBV13 and TRBJ2-7; 9 bases match TRBD2. Germline CDR1 PRHDT, CDR2 FYEKMQ (reference sequence). There are 15 residues in the CDR3. V shed 5 bases and J 5 bases; nucleotides not matched to a gene: 10. The full variable domain, rest sourced from reference TRBV13 and TRBJ2-7, is AAGVIQSPRHLIKEKRETATLKCYPIPRHDTVYWYQQGPGQDPQFLISFYEKMQSDKGSIPDRFSAQQFSDYHSELNMSSLELGDSALYFCASSPPGGRAHEQYFGPGTRLTVT.

This clone has a handful of counts. The V and J genes are TRBV7-2 and TRBJ1-2; D gene ambiguous. The CDR3 runs 12 residues. From germline, CDR1 is SGHTA and CDR2 FQGNSA. Trimming left V 2 bases short and J 4 bases short, with 5 bases between. For the CDR3, the DNA is TGTGCCAGCAGCTTATGGCCCTATGGCTACACCTTC. Translation gives CASSLWPYGYTF.

The V gene is TRBV18, the J gene TRBJ2-5; D gene uncertain. Germline V gene lookup returns CDR1 KGHSH and CDR2 LQKENI. V shed 6 bases and J shed 1 base, with 15 bases lying between them. The CDR3 has 15 residues. In DNA form, the CDR3 reads TGTGCCAGCTCCCGCTCCCGGGCAGGCCAAGAGACCCAGTACTTC. Residues: CASSRSRAGQETQYF.

This sequence joins TRBV7-2 and TRBJ2-1, with unresolved D. V shed 0 bases and J shed 9 bases, with 15 bases lying between them. The CDR3 totals 15 residues. The germline V gene encodes CDR1 SGHTA and CDR2 FQGNSA. The CDR3 is CASSLATWLGSEQFF. Written as DNA, the CDR3 is TGTGCCAGCAGCTTAGCAACGTGGCTAGGGTCTGAGCAGTTCTTC.

The gene calls are TRBV5-1 and TRBJ2-7; 12 bases match TRBD2. CDR1 is SGHRS, CDR2 YFSETQ, per germline. The CDR3 totals 16 residues. J lost 0 bases, V lost 2 bases, and 3 bases had no gene match. DNA of the CDR3: TGCGCCAGCAGCTTTGGACTAGCGGGGCGCTCCTACGAGCAGTACTTC. It is translated as CASSFGLAGRSYEQYF.

The V call is TRBV6-6, the J call TRBJ2-1; 11 bases are a match to TRBD2. J lost 7 bases, V lost 6 bases, and 11 bases had no gene match. Germline CDR1 MNHNY, CDR2 SVGAGI (reference sequence). The CDR3 covers 16 residues. The CDR3 protein is CASRSLPSGRTNEQFF. CDR3 in DNA: TGTGCCAGCAGGTCCCTACCTAGCGGGAGGACGAATGAGCAGTTCTTC.

The V call is TRBV28, the J call TRBJ2-1; D may be TRBD2 (5 bases). Trimming pared 7 bases from V and 0 bases from J, leaving 13 bases between. The CDR3 has 15 amino acids. Per germline, CDR1 MDHEN and CDR2 SYDVKM. DNA of the CDR3: TGTGCCAGCACCCCACTGGCGGGCTCCTACAATGAGCAGTTCTTC. Amino acids: CASTPLAGSYNEQFF.

V is TRBV5-4 and J is TRBJ2-6; perhaps TRBD2 as D (6 bases). The CDR3 contains 17 residues. Per germline, CDR1 SGHNT and CDR2 YYREEE (reference sequence). The V gene lost 4 bases and the J gene lost 0 bases, with 14 bases spanning the gap. The CDR3 here is CASSPGDGLSGANVLTF. The CDR3 DNA is TGTGCCAGCAGCCCGGGGGACGGACTCTCTGGGGCCAACGTCCTGACTTTC.

Worth noting for this clone: The sample contains more than one DNA sequence encoding this CDR3. This chain connects TRBV28 to TRBJ2-7, with D perhaps matching TRBD1 (5 bases). V was clipped by 1 base and J by 3 bases, with 10 bases between them. The germline gives CDR1 MDHEN, CDR2 SYDVKM. The CDR3 runs 14 residues. In DNA, the CDR3 is TGTGCCAGCAGTTTATCCAGGGTGGGCTACGAGCAGTACTTC. Protein sequence: CASSLSRVGYEQYF.

This chain joins TRBV7-8 and TRBJ1-2; TRBD1 matches 7 bases. The CDR3 sequence is 16 residues long. Germline V gene lookup returns CDR1 SGHVS and CDR2 FQNEAQ. The V and J ends lost 2 bases and 3 bases, in that order; junction bases with no gene match: 9. The CDR3 reads CASSLQGGGTYYGYTF. CDR3 DNA: TGTGCCAGCAGCTTACAGGGGGGAGGGACCTACTATGGCTACACCTTC.

The chain is built from TRBV5-6 and TRBJ1-5; D call uncertain. In germline, CDR1 is SGHDT, CDR2 YYEEEE. V was trimmed by 0 bases and J by 2 bases, leaving 12 bases between them. The CDR3 has 16 amino acids. CDR3 loop: CASSLARAPGNQPQHF. The CDR3 coding sequence is TGTGCCAGCAGCTTGGCACGAGCTCCGGGCAATCAGCCCCAGCATTTT. Drawing the rest from reference TRBV5-6 and TRBJ1-5, the complete variable domain is DAGVTQSPTHLIKTRGQQVTLRCSPKSGHDTVSWYQQALGQGPQFIFQYYEEEERQRGNFPDRFSGHQFPNYSSELNVNALLLGDSALYLCASSLARAPGNQPQHFGDGTRLSIL.